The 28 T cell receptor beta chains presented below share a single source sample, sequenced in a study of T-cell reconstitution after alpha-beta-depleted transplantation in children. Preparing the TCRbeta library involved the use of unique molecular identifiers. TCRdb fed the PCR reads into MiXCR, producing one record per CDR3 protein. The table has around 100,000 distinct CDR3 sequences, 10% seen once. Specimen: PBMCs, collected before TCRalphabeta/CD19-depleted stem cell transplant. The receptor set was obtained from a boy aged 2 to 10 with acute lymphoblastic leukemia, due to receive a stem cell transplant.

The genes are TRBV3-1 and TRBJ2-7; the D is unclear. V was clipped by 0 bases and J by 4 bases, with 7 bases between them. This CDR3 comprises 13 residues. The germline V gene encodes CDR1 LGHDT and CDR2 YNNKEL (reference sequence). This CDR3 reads CASSQETWYEQYF. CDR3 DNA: TGTGCCAGCAGCCAAGAAACATGGTACGAGCAGTACTTC.

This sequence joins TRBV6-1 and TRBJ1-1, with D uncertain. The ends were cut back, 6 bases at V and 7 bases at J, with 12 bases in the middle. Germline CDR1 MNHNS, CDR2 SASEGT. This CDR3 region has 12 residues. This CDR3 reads CASRDGRGEAFF. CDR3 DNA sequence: TGTGCCAGCAGGGACGGTCGGGGTGAAGCTTTCTTT.

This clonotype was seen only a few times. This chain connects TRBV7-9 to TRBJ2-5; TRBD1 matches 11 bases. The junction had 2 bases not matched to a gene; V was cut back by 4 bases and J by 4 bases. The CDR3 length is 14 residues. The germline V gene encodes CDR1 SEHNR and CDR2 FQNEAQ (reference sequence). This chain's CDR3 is CASSWGQGVETQYF. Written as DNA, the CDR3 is TGTGCCAGCAGCTGGGGACAGGGGGTAGAGACCCAGTACTTC.

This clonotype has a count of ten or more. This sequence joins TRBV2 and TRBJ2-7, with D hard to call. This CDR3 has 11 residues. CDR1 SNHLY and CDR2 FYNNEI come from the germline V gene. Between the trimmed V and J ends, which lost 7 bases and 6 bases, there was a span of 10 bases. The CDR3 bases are TGTGCCAGCATCTTAAGTCGCGAGCAGTACTTC. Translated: CASILSREQYF.

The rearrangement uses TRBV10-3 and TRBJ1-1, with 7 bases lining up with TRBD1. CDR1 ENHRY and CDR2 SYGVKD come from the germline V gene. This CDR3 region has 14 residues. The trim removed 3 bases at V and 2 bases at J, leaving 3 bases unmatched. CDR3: CAISETGDNTEAFF. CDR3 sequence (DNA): TGTGCCATCAGTGAAACAGGGGACAACACTGAAGCTTTCTTT.

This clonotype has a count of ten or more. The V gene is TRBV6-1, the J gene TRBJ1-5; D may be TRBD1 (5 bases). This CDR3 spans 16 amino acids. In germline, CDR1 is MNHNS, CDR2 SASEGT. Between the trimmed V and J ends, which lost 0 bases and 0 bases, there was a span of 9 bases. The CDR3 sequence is CASSEASGHSNQPQHF. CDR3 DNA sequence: TGTGCCAGCAGTGAAGCGTCCGGACATAGCAATCAGCCCCAGCATTTT.

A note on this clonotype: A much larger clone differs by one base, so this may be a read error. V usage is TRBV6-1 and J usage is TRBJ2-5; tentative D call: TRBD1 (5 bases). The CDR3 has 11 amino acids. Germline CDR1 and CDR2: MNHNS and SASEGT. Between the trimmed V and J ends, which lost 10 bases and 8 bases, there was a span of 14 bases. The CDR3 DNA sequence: TGTGCCACACAGGATGGCGATACCCAGTACTTC. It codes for CATQDGDTQYF.

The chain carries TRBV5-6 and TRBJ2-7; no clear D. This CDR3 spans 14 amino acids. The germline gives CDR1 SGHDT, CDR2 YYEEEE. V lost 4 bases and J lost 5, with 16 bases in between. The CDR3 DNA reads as TGTGCCAGCAGCAGTTCTCCAGGAGCCCACGAGCAGTACTTC. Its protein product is CASSSSPGAHEQYF.

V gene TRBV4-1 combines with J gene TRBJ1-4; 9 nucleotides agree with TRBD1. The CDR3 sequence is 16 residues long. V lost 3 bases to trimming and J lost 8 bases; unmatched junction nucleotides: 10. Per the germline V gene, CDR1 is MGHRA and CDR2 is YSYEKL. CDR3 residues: CASSHGGTGRGEKLFF. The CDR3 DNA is TGCGCCAGCAGCCATGGAGGGACAGGGAGGGGCGAAAAACTGTTTTTT.

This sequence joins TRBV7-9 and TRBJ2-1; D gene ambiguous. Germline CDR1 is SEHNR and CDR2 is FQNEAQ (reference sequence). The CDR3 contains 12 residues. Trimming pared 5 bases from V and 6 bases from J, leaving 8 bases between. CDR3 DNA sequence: TGTGCCAGCAGCCCAGCGCTCAATGAGCAGTTCTTC. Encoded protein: CASSPALNEQFF.

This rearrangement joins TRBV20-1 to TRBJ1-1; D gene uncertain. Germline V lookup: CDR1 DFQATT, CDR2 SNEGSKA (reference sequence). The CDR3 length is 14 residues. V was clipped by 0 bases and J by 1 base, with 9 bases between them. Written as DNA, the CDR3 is TGCAGTGCTAGAGATCCCCGGAGGAACACTGAAGCTTTCTTT. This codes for CSARDPRRNTEAFF.

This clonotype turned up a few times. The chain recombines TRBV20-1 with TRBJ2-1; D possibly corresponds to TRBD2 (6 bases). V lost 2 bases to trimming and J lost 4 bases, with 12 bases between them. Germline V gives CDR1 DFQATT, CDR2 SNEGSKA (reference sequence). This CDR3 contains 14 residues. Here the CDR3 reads CSARLGRGYNEQFF. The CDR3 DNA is TGCAGTGCTAGACTCGGGAGAGGGTACAATGAGCAGTTCTTC.

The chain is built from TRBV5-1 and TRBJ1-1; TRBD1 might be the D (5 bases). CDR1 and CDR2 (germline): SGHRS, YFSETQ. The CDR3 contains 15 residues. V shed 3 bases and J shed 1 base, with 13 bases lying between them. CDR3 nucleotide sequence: TGCGCCAGCAGCTCCCTAGGAGGGGAGAACACTGAAGCTTTCTTT. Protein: CASSSLGGENTEAFF.

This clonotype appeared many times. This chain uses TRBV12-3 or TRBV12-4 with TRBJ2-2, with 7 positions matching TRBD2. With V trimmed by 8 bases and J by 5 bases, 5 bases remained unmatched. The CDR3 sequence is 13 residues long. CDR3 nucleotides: TGTGCCAGCCGCGGGAGTAGTACCGGGGAGCTGTTTTTT. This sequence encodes CASRGSSTGELFF.

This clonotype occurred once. The DNA of the CDR3 is TGTGCCATCAGTGAGGATTACGAGCAGTACTTC. It translates to CAISEDYEQYF. The chain carries TRBV10-3 and TRBJ2-7; the D is unclear. The CDR3 contains 11 residues. V lost 2 bases to trimming and J lost 4 bases, with 3 bases between them. CDR1 ENHRY and CDR2 SYGVKD come from the germline V gene.

As DNA, the CDR3 is TGTGCCAGCAGCTCCCTTTTTATGGACAGGTTCTCCTACGAGCAGTACTTC. Translation: CASSSLFMDRFSYEQYF. The V gene is TRBV28, the J gene TRBJ2-7; TRBD1 agrees at 7 bases. The CDR3 is 17 amino acids. V lost 6 bases to trimming and J lost 0 bases; unmatched junction nucleotides: 14. The germline V gene has CDR1 MDHEN and CDR2 SYDVKM.

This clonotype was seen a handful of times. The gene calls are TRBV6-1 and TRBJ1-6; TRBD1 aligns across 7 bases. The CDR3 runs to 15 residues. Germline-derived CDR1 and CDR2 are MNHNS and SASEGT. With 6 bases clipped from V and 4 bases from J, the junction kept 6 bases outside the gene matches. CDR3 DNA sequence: TGTGCCAGCAGGCGAGGGACAGAGTATAATTCACCCCTCCACTTT. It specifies CASRRGTEYNSPLHF.

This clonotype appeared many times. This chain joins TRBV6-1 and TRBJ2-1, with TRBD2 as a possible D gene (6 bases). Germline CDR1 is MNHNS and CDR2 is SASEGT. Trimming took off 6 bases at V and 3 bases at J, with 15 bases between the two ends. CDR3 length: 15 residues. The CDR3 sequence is CASSSKGLGYNEQFF. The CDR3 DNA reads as TGTGCCAGCAGCTCCAAGGGACTTGGCTACAATGAGCAGTTCTTC.

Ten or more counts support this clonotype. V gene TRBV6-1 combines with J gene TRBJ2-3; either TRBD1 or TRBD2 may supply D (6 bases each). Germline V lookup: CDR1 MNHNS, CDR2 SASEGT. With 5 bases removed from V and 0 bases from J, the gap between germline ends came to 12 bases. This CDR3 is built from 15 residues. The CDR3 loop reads CASSPQGGSTDTQYF. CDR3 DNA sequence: TGTGCCAGCAGTCCACAGGGAGGTAGCACAGATACGCAGTATTTT.

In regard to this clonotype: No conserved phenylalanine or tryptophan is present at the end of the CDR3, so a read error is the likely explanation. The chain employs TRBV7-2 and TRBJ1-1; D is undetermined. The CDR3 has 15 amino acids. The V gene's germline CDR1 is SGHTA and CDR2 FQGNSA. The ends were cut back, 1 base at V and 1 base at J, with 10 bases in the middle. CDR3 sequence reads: CASSLDYTPNTEAFY. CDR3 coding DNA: TGTGCCAGCAGCTTAGATTACACCCCGAACACTGAAGCTTTCTAT.

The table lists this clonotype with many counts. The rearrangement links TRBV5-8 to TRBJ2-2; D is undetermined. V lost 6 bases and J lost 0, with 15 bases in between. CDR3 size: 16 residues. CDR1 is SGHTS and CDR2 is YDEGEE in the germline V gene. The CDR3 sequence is CASNFLTATNTGELFF. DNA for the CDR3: TGTGCCAGCAACTTCTTGACTGCTACGAACACCGGGGAGCTGTTTTTT.

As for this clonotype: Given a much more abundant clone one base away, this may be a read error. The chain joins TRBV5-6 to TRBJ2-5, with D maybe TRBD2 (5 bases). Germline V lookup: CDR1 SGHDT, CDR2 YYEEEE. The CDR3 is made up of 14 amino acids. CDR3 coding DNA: TGTGCCAGCAGATTGACGGGAAGCTCAGAGACCCAGCACTTC. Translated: CASRLTGSSETQHF.

The CDR3 nucleotides read TGTGCCAGCAGCTCCCAACAGAGGGGGGAGAACACTGAAGCTTTCTTT. The encoded protein is CASSSQQRGENTEAFF. The chain recombines TRBV5-6 with TRBJ1-1; possibly TRBD1 for D (6 bases). Germline lookup yields CDR1 SGHDT and CDR2 YYEEEE. The CDR3 has 16 residues. The V end lost 3 bases, the J end lost 1 base, and 16 bases lay between the germline ends.

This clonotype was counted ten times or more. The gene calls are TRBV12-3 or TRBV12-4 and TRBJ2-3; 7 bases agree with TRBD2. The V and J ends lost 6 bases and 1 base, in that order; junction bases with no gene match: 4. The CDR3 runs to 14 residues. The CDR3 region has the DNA TGTGCCAGCAGCCTTCGGGAGGGCACAGATACGCAGTATTTT. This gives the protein CASSLREGTDTQYF.

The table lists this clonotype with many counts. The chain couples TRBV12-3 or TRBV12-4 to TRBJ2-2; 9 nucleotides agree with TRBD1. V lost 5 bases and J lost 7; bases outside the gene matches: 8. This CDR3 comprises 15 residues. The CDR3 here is CASSPRTGEIGELFF. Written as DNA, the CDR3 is TGTGCCAGCAGTCCGCGGACAGGGGAGATCGGGGAGCTGTTTTTT.

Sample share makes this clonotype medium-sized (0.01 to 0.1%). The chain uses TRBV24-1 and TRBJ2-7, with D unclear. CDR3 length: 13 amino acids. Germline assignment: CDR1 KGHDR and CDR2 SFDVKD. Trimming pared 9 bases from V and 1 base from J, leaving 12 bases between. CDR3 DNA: TGTGCCACCCCCTCCGGTCGATCCTACGAGCAGTACTTC. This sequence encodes CATPSGRSYEQYF.

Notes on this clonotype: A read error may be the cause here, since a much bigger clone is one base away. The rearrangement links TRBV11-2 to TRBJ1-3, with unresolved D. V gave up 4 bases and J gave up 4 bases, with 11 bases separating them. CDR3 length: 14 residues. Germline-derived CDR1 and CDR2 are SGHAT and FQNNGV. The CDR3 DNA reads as TGTGCCAGCAGCTCCACGGTATCCGGAAACACCATATATTTT. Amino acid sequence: CASSSTVSGNTIYF.

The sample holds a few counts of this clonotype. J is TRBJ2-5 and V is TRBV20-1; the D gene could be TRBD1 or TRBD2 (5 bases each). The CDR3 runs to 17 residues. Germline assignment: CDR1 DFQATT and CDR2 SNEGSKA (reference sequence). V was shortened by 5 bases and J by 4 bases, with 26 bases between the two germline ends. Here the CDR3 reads CSAGQPSPGGTGETQYF. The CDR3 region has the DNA TGCAGTGCTGGACAACCATCCCCTGGGGGAACGGGAGAGACCCAGTACTTC.